This is a list of T cell receptor beta chains from one sample in a study of cytomegalovirus exposure and HLA in healthy donors. Only in-frame clones appear in the TCRdb table, and some are missing; sequencing was by immunoSEQ multiplex PCR. This sample has around 250,000 clones; about 86% occur once, and the top ten carry under 8%. Sequenced sample: PBMCs. These receptors all come from an older woman in good health and CMV-seropositive. Each CDR3 is given with its conserved first and last residue. D genes are given only for firm matches. Size tells how often a clone was seen (once, few, many) or the class of an expanded clone, and some rows leave it out.

-,TRBJ1-4,-,TRBV7-9,CASSLGHSTNEKLFF,TGTGCCAGCAGCCTTGGACACTCAACTAATGAAAAACTGTTTTTT
-,TRBJ2-4,-,TRBV2,CASSAALTGKNIQYF,TGTGCCAGCAGTGCGGCTCTAACGGGCAAAAACATTCAGTACTTC
TRBD1,TRBJ1-2,-,TRBV10-3,CAINSDRTHGYTF,TGTGCCATCAACTCGGACAGGACCCATGGCTACACCTTC
-,TRBJ1-1,-,TRBV2,CASSDWQTGEAFF,TGTGCCAGCAGTGACTGGCAAACAGGGGAAGCTTTCTTT
TRBD2,TRBJ2-3,-,TRBV11-2,CASSLGPGGPTDTQYF,TGTGCCAGCAGCCTAGGACCGGGAGGGCCAACAGATACGCAGTATTTT
TRBD1,TRBJ1-2,-,TRBV7-8,CASSPRQGGYTF,TGTGCCAGCAGCCCACGACAGGGCGGCTACACCTTC
-,TRBJ1-5,-,TRBV5-1,CASSLAGTFSQPQHF,TGCGCCAGCAGCTTGGCGGGGACTTTTTCTCAGCCCCAGCATTTT
-,TRBJ1-4,-,TRBV5-4,CASSMGAQINEKLFF,TGTGCCAGCAGCATGGGGGCACAAATTAATGAAAAACTGTTTTTT
TRBD1,TRBJ1-2,-,TRBV9,CASSVGQGIGYGYTF,TGTGCCAGCAGCGTTGGACAGGGAATCGGCTATGGCTACACCTTC
TRBD1,TRBJ1-1,-,TRBV5-1,CASSLRTGQNTEAFF,TGCGCCAGCAGCTTGCGGACAGGACAGAACACTGAAGCTTTCTTT
TRBD2,TRBJ2-4,-,TRBV9,CASSVGLAGGNIQYF,TGTGCCAGCAGCGTCGGTCTAGCGGGAGGGAACATTCAGTACTTC
TRBD2,TRBJ2-1,once,TRBV7-3,CASSLSLAAGDEQFF,TGTGCCAGCAGCTTAAGTCTAGCGGCCGGCGATGAGCAGTTCTTC
TRBD2,TRBJ2-1,-,TRBV29-1,CSVEDRLLAGVEQFF,TGCAGCGTTGAAGATCGGTTACTAGCGGGAGTTGAGCAGTTCTTC
TRBD1,TRBJ2-3,-,TRBV6-1,CASSKGASYTDTQYF,TGTGCCAGCAGTAAGGGGGCCTCCTACACAGATACGCAGTATTTT
TRBD1,TRBJ2-3,-,TRBV5-6,CASSQGQGVGTQYF,TGTGCCAGCAGCCAGGGACAGGGGGTTGGGACGCAGTATTTT
TRBD2,TRBJ2-1,-,TRBV4-1,CASSQVGLAGLNEQFF,TGCGCCAGCAGCCAAGTGGGACTAGCGGGACTCAATGAGCAGTTCTTC
-,TRBJ1-1,-,TRBV28,CASSHRGNLALEAFF,TGTGCCAGCAGTCATAGGGGGAACCTAGCCCTTGAAGCTTTCTTT
-,TRBJ1-1,-,TRBV30,CAWNRARGNTEAFF,TGTGCCTGGAATCGGGCCAGGGGGAACACTGAAGCTTTCTTT
-,TRBJ1-2,-,TRBV5-6,CASSPPVRAYGYTF,TGTGCCAGCAGCCCACCCGTGCGGGCGTATGGCTACACCTTC
-,TRBJ2-3,-,TRBV4-1,CASSLGTSTDTQYF,TGCGCCAGCAGCCTTGGGACTAGCACAGATACGCAGTATTTT
-,TRBJ1-2,-,TRBV2,CASSRDGQPTDGYTF,TGTGCCAGCAGCAGAGACGGACAGCCCACGGATGGCTACACCTTC
TRBD1,TRBJ1-2,once,TRBV6-1,CASRGTGLANYGYTF,TGTGCCAGCAGGGGGACAGGGCTAGCTAACTATGGCTACACCTTC
TRBD2,TRBJ2-1,once,TRBV7-2,CASSPPEGRGIYNEQFF,TGTGCCAGCAGCCCCCCGGAGGGGCGGGGGATCTACAATGAGCAGTTCTTC
-,TRBJ2-5,few,TRBV7-9,CASSKGQLQETQYF,TGTGCCAGCAGCAAAGGACAGCTACAAGAGACCCAGTACTTC
-,TRBJ1-4,-,TRBV5-1,CASSSPGVRGKLFF,TGCGCCAGCAGCTCCCCGGGGGTACGGGGAAAACTGTTTTTT
TRBD2,TRBJ2-1,-,TRBV4-2,CASSQGTSGDYNEQFF,TGTGCCAGCAGCCAAGGGACTAGCGGGGACTACAATGAGCAGTTCTTC
-,TRBJ2-3,-,TRBV9,CASSVGPSGSTDTQYF,TGTGCCAGCAGCGTAGGGCCCAGCGGGTCAACAGATACGCAGTATTTT
TRBD2,TRBJ2-5,-,TRBV5-1,CASRPGLAQETQYF,TGCGCCAGCAGGCCCGGACTAGCCCAAGAGACCCAGTACTTC
-,TRBJ2-3,-,TRBV6-5,CASSFGLSTDTQYF,TGTGCCAGCAGTTTCGGACTGAGCACAGATACGCAGTATTTT
-,TRBJ2-1,-,TRBV11-1,CASSLEEFRNEQFF,TGTGCCAGCAGCCTGGAGGAGTTTCGGAATGAGCAGTTCTTC
-,TRBJ2-7,-,TRBV5-1,CASSFSSYEQYF,TGCGCCAGCAGCTTCAGCTCCTACGAGCAGTACTTC
-,TRBJ2-7,-,TRBV18,CASSPPGPRGGEQYF,TGTGCCAGCTCACCCCCGGGACCCAGGGGTGGTGAGCAGTACTTC
-,TRBJ1-1,-,TRBV5-1,CASSLGEEAFF,TGCGCCAGCAGCTTGGGGGAGGAAGCTTTCTTT
-,TRBJ1-6,-,TRBV18,CASSPRTPNNSPLHF,TGTGCCAGCTCACCCAGGACACCAAATAATTCACCCCTCCACTTT
TRBD2,TRBJ2-1,once,TRBV10-3,CAIGEVLAGADEQFF,TGTGCCATCGGCGAGGTCTTAGCGGGAGCGGATGAGCAGTTCTTC
TRBD2,TRBJ2-2,-,TRBV7-6,CASSLEAGELTGELFF,TGTGCCAGCAGCTTAGAAGCGGGAGAGCTCACCGGGGAGCTGTTTTTT
-,TRBJ2-3,-,TRBV6-5,CASGQFSSTDTQYF,TGTGCCAGTGGACAGTTCTCTAGCACAGATACGCAGTATTTT
-,TRBJ2-3,-,TRBV4-1,CASSQDRGTDTQYF,TGCGCCAGCAGCCAAGATCGAGGCACAGATACGCAGTATTTT
-,TRBJ2-1,-,TRBV5-4,CASSRERNEQFF,TGTGCCAGCAGCCGGGAGCGCAATGAGCAGTTCTTC
-,TRBJ2-7,-,TRBV6-4,CARYDRDKRPYEQYF,TGTGCCAGATATGACCGGGACAAAAGGCCCTACGAGCAGTACTTC
TRBD2,TRBJ2-3,-,TRBV29-1,CSVEGRGRGMMVTDTQYF,TGCAGCGTTGAGGGGAGGGGTCGGGGTATGATGGTTACAGATACGCAGTATTTT
-,TRBJ1-2,-,TRBV4-1,CASSQEGAGVHGYTF,TGCGCCAGCAGCCAAGAGGGAGCGGGCGTGCATGGCTACACCTTC
-,TRBJ2-7,-,TRBV27,CASSVSGLHYEQYF,TGTGCCAGCAGCGTATCGGGACTCCACTACGAGCAGTACTTC
-,TRBJ2-2,-,TRBV7-2,CASSLDSVSGELFF,TGTGCCAGCAGCTTAGATTCGGTTTCCGGGGAGCTGTTTTTT
-,TRBJ2-2,few,TRBV6-1,CASTGGTGELFF,TGTGCCAGCACCGGGGGCACCGGGGAGCTGTTTTTT
TRBD1,TRBJ1-1,-,TRBV19,CASSPNKRDRGKTEAFF,TGTGCCAGTAGTCCTAACAAAAGGGACAGGGGAAAGACTGAAGCTTTCTTT
-,TRBJ2-7,-,TRBV27,CASSLSAGPLYF,TGTGCCAGCAGTTTATCGGCAGGGCCACTGTACTTC
-,TRBJ2-1,-,TRBV7-7,CASSTGLRNEQFF,TGTGCCAGCAGCACGGGACTTAGAAATGAGCAGTTCTTC
TRBD1,TRBJ2-7,-,TRBV6-1,CASSDGQGSDEQYF,TGTGCCAGCAGTGACGGACAGGGTTCCGACGAGCAGTACTTC
-,TRBJ2-2,-,TRBV2,CASSEAGGETGELFF,TGTGCCAGCAGTGAGGCTGGAGGGGAGACCGGGGAGCTGTTTTTT
TRBD1,TRBJ1-2,-,TRBV27,CASSPDRVYGYTF,TGTGCCAGCAGCCCAGACAGGGTCTATGGCTACACCTTC